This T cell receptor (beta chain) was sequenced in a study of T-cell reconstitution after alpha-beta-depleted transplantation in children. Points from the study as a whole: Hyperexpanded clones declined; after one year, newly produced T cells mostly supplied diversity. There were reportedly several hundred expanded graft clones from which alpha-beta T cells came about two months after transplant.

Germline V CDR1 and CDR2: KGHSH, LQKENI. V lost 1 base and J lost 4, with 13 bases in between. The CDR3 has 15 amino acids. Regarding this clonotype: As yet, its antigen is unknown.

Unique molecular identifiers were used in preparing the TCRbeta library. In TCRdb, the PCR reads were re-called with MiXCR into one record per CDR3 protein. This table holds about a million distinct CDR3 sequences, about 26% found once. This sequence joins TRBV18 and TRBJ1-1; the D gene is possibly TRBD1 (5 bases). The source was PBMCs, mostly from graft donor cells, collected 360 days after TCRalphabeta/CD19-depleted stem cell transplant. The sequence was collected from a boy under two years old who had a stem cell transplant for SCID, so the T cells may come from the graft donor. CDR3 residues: CASSPRGAQGTEAFF. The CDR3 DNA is TGTGCCAGCTCACCACGAGGGGCCCAGGGCACTGAAGCTTTCTTT.